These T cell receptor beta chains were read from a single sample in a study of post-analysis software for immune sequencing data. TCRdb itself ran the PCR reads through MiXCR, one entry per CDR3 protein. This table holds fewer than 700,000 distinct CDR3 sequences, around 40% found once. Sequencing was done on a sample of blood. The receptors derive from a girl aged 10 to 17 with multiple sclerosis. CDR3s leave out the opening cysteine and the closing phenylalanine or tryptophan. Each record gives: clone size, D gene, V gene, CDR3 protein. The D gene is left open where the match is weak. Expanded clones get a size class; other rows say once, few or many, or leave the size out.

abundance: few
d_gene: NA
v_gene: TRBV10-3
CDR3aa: AISDGGKAKQY

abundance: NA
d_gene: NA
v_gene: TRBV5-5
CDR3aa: ASFGTPGVGYGYT

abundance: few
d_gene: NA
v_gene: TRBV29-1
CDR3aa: SVEGPRGSSPNEQF

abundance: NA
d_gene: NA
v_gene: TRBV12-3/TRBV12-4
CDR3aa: ASTFDRHPNNEQF

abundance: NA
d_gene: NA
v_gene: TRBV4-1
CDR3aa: ASSPAQGGTDTQY

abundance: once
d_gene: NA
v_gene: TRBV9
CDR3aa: ASSVGPASSYSEQF

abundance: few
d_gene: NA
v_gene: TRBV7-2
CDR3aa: ASSLGQESNEQF

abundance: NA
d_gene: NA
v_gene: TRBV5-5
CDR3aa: ASSLAGSVSQETQY

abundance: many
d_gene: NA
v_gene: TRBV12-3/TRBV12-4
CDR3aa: ASSPRTGGTDTQY

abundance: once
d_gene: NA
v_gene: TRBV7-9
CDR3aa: ASSLGGIRTTYNEQF

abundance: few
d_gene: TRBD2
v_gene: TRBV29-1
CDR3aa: SVGDSGRAEQF

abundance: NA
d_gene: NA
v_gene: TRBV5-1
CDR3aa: ASSLGLPLVDEQF

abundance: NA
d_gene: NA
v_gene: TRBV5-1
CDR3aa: ASSPNGDWGYT

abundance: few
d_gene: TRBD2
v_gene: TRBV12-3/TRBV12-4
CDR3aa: ASSSFTSGSSYNEQF

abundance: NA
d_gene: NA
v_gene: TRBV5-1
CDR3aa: ASSSDSQGTQY

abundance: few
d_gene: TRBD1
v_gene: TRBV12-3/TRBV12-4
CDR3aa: ASSFRRTGSTDTQY

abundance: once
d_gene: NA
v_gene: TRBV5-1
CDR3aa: ASSRPGQETQY

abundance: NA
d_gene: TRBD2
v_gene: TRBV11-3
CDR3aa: ASSRKLAGVVDTQY

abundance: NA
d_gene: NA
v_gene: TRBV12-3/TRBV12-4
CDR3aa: ASSLGRRNEQF

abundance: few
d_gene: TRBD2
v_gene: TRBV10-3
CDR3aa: AIKLAGAYEQY

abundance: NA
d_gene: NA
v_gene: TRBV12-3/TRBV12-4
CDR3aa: ASRSGTGNTGELF

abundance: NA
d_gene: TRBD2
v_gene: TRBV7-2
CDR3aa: ASSPRATSGRIDEQY

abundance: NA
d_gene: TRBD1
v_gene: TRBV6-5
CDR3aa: ASSLISQATGRKNYGYT

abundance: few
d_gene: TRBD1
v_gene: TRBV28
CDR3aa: ASSSPGGASEQY

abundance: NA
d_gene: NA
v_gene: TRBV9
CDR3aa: ASSLRASNNEQF

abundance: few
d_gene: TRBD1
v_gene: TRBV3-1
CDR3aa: ASRTGTETQY

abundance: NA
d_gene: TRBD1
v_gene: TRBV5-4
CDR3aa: ASATGNTDTQY

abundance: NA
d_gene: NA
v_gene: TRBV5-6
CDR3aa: ASSLRDPSSYNEQF

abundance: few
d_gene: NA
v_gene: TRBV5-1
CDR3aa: ASSLRPDTDTQY

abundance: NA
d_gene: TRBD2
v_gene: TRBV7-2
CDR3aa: ASSFGLAVSSYEQY

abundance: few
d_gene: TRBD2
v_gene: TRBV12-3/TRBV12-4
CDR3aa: ASTEELAGGPHEQY

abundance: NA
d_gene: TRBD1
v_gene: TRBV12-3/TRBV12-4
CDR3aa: ASTVGTGASETQY

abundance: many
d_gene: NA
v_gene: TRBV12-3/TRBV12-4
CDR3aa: ASSPPGAYEQY

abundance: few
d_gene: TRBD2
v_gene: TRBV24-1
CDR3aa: ATSAGHLLAGTDNEQF

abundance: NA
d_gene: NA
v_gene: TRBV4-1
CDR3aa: ASKPVFGTEAF

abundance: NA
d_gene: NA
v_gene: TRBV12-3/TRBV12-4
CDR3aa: ASSLGPSGNEQF

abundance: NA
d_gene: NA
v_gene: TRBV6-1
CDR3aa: ASRLMTGYNEKLF

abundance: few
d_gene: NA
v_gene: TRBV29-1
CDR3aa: SVVSAVTYNEQF

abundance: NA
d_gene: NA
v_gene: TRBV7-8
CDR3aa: ASSPLRVRPNEKLF

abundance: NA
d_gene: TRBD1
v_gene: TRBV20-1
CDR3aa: SAPPFRGRTEAF

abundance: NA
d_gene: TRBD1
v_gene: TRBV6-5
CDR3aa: ASSTRDRDNMGYT

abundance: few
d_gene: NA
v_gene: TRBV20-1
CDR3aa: SASRESRETQY

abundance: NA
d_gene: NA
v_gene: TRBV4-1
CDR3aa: ASSQLGGQSSYNEQF

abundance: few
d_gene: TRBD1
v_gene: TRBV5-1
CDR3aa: ASSLEGARGQY

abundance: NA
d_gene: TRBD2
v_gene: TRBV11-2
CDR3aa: ASSWPLAGGPSYNEQF

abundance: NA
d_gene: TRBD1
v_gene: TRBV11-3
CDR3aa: ASSEFYRGEAF

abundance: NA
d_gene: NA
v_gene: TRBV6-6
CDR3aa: ASSSGGEIYGYT